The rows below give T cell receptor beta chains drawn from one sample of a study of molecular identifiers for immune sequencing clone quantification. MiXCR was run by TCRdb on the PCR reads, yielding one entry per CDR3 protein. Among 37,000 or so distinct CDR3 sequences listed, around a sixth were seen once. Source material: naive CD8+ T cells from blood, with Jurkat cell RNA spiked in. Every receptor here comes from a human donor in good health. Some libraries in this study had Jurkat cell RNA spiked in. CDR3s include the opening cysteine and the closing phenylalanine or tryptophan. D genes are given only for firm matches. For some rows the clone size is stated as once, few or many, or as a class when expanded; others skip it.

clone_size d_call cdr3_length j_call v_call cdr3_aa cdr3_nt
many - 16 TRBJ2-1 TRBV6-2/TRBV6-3 CASSYLVAEGGGEQFF TGTGCCAGCAGTTACTTGGTAGCGGAGGGCGGTGGTGAGCAGTTCTTC
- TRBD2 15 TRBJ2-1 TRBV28 CASRDTSGLYNEQFF TGTGCCAGCAGGGACACTAGCGGACTATACAATGAGCAGTTCTTC
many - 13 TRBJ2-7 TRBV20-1 CSGRGAFAYEQYF TGCAGTGGAAGAGGGGCATTCGCCTACGAGCAGTACTTC
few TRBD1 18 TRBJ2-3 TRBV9 CASSAGDRRLLGTDTQYF TGTGCCAGCAGCGCCGGGGACAGAAGACTCCTAGGAACAGATACGCAGTATTTT
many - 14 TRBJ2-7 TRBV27 CASSPYSATYEQYF TGTGCCAGCAGTCCCTATAGCGCGACCTACGAGCAGTACTTC
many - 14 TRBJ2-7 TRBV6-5 CASSYSYGFREQYF TGTGCCAGCAGTTACTCCTACGGGTTTCGGGAGCAGTACTTC
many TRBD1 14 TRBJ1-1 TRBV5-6 CASSWGQGVTEAFF TGTGCCAGCAGCTGGGGACAGGGGGTAACTGAAGCTTTCTTT
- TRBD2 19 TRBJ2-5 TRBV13 CASSPTGTSGSGVGETQYF TGTGCCAGCAGCCCGACCGGGACTAGCGGGAGTGGTGTAGGGGAGACCCAGTACTTC
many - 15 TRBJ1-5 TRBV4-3 CASSQDLGTPGAQHF TGCGCCAGCAGCCAAGATTTAGGGACCCCCGGGGCCCAGCATTTT
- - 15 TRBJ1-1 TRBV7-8 CASSLEGTLNTEAFF TGTGCCAGCAGCTTAGAAGGGACCCTGAACACTGAAGCTTTCTTT
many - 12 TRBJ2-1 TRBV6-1 CASSLLLNEQFF TGTGCCAGCAGTCTCCTCCTCAATGAGCAGTTCTTC
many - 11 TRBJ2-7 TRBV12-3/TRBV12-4 CASSPSGKQYF TGTGCCAGCAGCCCCTCAGGCAAGCAGTACTTC
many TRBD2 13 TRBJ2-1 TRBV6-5 CASSLAGVGEQFF TGTGCCAGCAGTTTAGCGGGAGTAGGTGAGCAGTTCTTC
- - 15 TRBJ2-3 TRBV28 CASSLLGADLSTQYF TGTGCCAGCAGTTTGCTGGGGGCGGATTTATCTACGCAGTATTTT
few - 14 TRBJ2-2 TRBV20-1 CSAPDNKNTGELFF TGCAGTGCCCCCGACAACAAAAACACCGGGGAGCTGTTTTTT
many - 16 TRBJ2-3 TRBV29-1 CSVESRVLTRADTQYF TGCAGCGTTGAGTCCAGGGTCTTAACACGGGCAGATACGCAGTATTTT
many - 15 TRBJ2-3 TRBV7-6 CASSGREGTTDTQYF TGTGCCAGCAGCGGGAGAGAGGGGACCACAGATACGCAGTATTTT
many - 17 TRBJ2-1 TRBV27 CASSLSPAGFSYNEQFF TGTGCCAGCAGTTTATCTCCGGCGGGATTCTCCTACAATGAGCAGTTCTTC
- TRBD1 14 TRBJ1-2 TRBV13 CASSLGQGSYGYTF TGTGCCAGCAGCTTGGGACAGGGATCCTATGGCTACACCTTC
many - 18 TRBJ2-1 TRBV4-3 CASSQDFVRASSYNEQFF TGCGCCAGCAGCCAAGATTTTGTGAGGGCAAGCTCCTACAATGAGCAGTTCTTC
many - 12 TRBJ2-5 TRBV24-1 CATSDLQETQYF TGTGCCACCAGTGACCTCCAAGAGACCCAGTACTTC
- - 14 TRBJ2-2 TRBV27 CTSSFGVYTGELFF TGTACCAGCAGTTTCGGCGTATACACCGGGGAGCTGTTTTTT
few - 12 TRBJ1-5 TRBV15 CATSQGIQPQHF TGTGCCACCAGCCAGGGCATTCAGCCCCAGCATTTT
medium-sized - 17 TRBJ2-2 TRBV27 CASMSPGAQGYTGELFF TGTGCCAGCATGTCCCCTGGGGCGCAGGGTTACACCGGGGAGCTGTTTTTT
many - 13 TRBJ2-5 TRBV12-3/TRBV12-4 CASSFGRVETQYF TGTGCCAGCAGTTTCGGCAGGGTCGAGACCCAGTACTTC
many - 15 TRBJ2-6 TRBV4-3 CASSQEWGVVNVLTF TGCGCCAGCAGCCAAGAGTGGGGGGTGGTCAACGTCCTGACTTTC
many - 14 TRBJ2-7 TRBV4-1 CASSEGPMNYEQYF TGCGCCAGCAGCGAGGGACCGATGAACTACGAGCAGTACTTC
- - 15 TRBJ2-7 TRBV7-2 CASSFGQGGSYEQYF TGTGCCAGCAGCTTCGGCCAGGGAGGCTCCTACGAGCAGTACTTC
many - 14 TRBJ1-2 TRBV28 CASSLTLGGQGYTF TGTGCCAGCAGTTTAACGTTGGGGGGCCAAGGCTACACCTTC
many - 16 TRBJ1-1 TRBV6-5 CASSYGIHREGTEAFF TGTGCCAGCAGTTACGGGATACACAGGGAGGGCACTGAAGCTTTCTTT
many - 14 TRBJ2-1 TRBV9 CASSVDEAYNEQFF TGTGCCAGCAGCGTCGACGAGGCGTACAATGAGCAGTTCTTC
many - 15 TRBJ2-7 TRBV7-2 CASSLGRGNSYEQYF TGTGCCAGCAGCTTAGGCCGGGGGAACTCCTACGAGCAGTACTTC
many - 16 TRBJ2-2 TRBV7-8 CASSLAVYSPGGELFF TGTGCCAGCAGCTTAGCGGTTTACAGCCCGGGCGGGGAGCTGTTTTTT
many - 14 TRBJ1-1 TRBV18 CASSPAETNTEAFF TGTGCCAGCTCACCGGCAGAGACGAACACTGAAGCTTTCTTT
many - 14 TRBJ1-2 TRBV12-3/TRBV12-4 CASSPRGLGYGYTF TGTGCCAGCAGTCCCAGGGGCCTTGGCTATGGCTACACCTTC
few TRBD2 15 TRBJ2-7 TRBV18 CASSPGETSGDEQYF TGTGCCAGCTCACCCGGGGAGACTAGCGGAGACGAGCAGTACTTC
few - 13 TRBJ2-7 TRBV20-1 CSAPKRVGYEQYF TGCAGTGCTCCGAAGCGGGTTGGATACGAGCAGTACTTC
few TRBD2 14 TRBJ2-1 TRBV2 CASNSGSPYNEQFF TGTGCCAGCAACAGCGGGAGCCCGTACAATGAGCAGTTCTTC
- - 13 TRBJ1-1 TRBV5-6 CASSLIGISQAFF TGTGCCAGCAGCTTGATTGGGATCAGCCAAGCTTTCTTT
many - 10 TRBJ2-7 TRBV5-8 CASSPWEQYF TGTGCCAGCAGCCCCTGGGAGCAGTACTTC